One sample yielded the 8 T cell receptor beta chains listed below, sequenced in a study of blood T cell repertoires in COVID-19. Profiled with immunoSEQ multiplex PCR; TCRdb holds only in-frame clones, not every one. The data contain roughly 150,000 clones, roughly 87% of them singletons. The sequenced sample consisted of PBMCs or T cells enriched from blood (not recorded which). All receptors derive from a woman between 40 and 50 years old who had been exposed to COVID-19.

J is TRBJ1-1 and V is TRBV28, with 7 bases identical to TRBD1. The germline gives CDR1 MDHEN, CDR2 SYDVKM. The ends lost 5 bases at V and 7 bases at J; junction bases unmatched: 10. The CDR3 extends over 14 amino acids. This CDR3 reads CASSHYDRAGEAFF. The CDR3 DNA reads TGTGCCAGCAGTCACTATGACAGGGCGGGTGAAGCTTTCTTT.

The chain employs TRBV27 and TRBJ1-3; 7 positions match TRBD1. Germline values: CDR1 MNHEY, CDR2 SMNVEV (reference sequence). CDR3 size: 14 residues. V lost 8 bases and J lost 4; bases outside the gene matches: 8. The CDR3 region has the DNA TGTGCCAGCCCAGACGTGGGACAGGGAAACACCATATATTTT. Protein product: CASPDVGQGNTIYF.

The chain recombines TRBV19 with TRBJ1-6, with D perhaps matching TRBD1 (6 bases). The CDR3 covers 14 residues. V dropped 5 bases and J dropped 8 bases, with 13 bases sitting between them. Germline CDR1 is LNHDA and CDR2 is SQIVND (reference sequence). DNA for the CDR3: TGTGCCAGTAGTGGACAGTCAAGAGATTCACCCCTCCACTTT. Amino acids: CASSGQSRDSPLHF.

The chain carries TRBV19 and TRBJ2-1, with D tentatively TRBD2 (6 bases). The CDR3 is made up of 15 amino acids. Trimming took off 7 bases at V and 1 base at J, with 14 bases between the two ends. CDR1 LNHDA and CDR2 SQIVND come from the germline V gene (reference sequence). The CDR3 DNA reads as TGTGCCAGTAATCCCGGGAGAGCTTCCTACAATGAGCAGTTCTTC. Its protein product is CASNPGRASYNEQFF.

The rearrangement links TRBV4-1 to TRBJ2-2; the match to TRBD1 covers 8 bases. J was trimmed by 5 bases and V by 3 bases; bases with no gene match: 5. The CDR3 has 15 residues. Looked up from germline, CDR1 is MGHRA and CDR2 is YSYEKL. The CDR3: CASSQGRGRTGELFF. CDR3 sequence (DNA): TGCGCCAGCAGCCAGGGCAGGGGGCGAACCGGGGAGCTGTTTTTT.

V usage is TRBV19 and J usage is TRBJ2-7, with D perhaps matching TRBD1 (6 bases). Deletions cut 5 bases from V and 5 bases from J, with 25 bases between. The CDR3 spans 17 residues. Germline values: CDR1 LNHDA, CDR2 SQIVND (reference sequence). This chain's CDR3 is CASSPTGQRNRFNEQYF. The CDR3 DNA follows: TGTGCCAGTAGTCCCACGGGACAAAGGAACAGGTTCAACGAGCAGTACTTC.

The chain combines TRBV11-3 with TRBJ2-1; perhaps TRBD1 as D (6 bases). In germline, CDR1 is SGHNT, CDR2 YENEEA. V lost 2 bases and J 10 bases, leaving 18 bases between the germline ends. The CDR3 sequence is 15 residues long. The DNA of the CDR3 is TGTGCCAGCAGCTTAACCGTAACAGGGCCGGGGGAGCAGTTCTTC. Translation gives CASSLTVTGPGEQFF.

The chain carries TRBV9 and TRBJ2-3; the match to TRBD2 covers 10 bases. The CDR3 has 16 residues. The germline gives CDR1 SGDLS, CDR2 YYNGEE. The junction had 8 bases not matched to a gene; V was cut back by 6 bases and J by 1 base. The CDR3 bases are TGTGCCAGCAACCTAGCGGGAGTGGGGGGCACAGATACGCAGTATTTT. The encoded protein is CASNLAGVGGTDTQYF.